Listed below are T cell receptor beta chains from one sample, sequenced in a study of shared clonotypes between healthy human individuals. Generated by immunoSEQ multiplex PCR, the TCRdb table keeps only in-frame clones and is missing some. The data hold approximately 1.1 million clones, with about four fifths observed a single time. Material for sequencing was memory CD4+ T cells from PBMCs. The receptors come from a young man in good health. Some clones in this sample may be carry-over from other donors' samples. The CDR3 runs from the conserved cysteine through the conserved F or W. The order of the fields is J gene, V gene, CDR3 protein.

j_gene: TRBJ2-1
v_gene: TRBV11-2
CDR3aa: CASSSGTSGRSLNEQFF

j_gene: TRBJ1-5
v_gene: TRBV18
CDR3aa: CASSPQRSNQPQHF

j_gene: TRBJ1-2
v_gene: TRBV6-5
CDR3aa: CASSYRDRNYGYTF

j_gene: TRBJ1-1
v_gene: TRBV5-1
CDR3aa: CASSRGHRQITEAFF

j_gene: TRBJ2-7
v_gene: TRBV18
CDR3aa: CASSPPSGRSYEQYF

j_gene: TRBJ1-4
v_gene: TRBV20-1
CDR3aa: CSAPRTGQLFF

j_gene: TRBJ2-3
v_gene: TRBV6-1
CDR3aa: CASSEGVLAADTQYF

j_gene: TRBJ2-2
v_gene: TRBV18
CDR3aa: CASSGQDRGLAGEYTGELFF

j_gene: TRBJ2-5
v_gene: TRBV7-3
CDR3aa: CASSSGAGRETQYF

j_gene: TRBJ2-1
v_gene: TRBV5-1
CDR3aa: CASSLFSEHSYNEQFF

j_gene: TRBJ2-1
v_gene: TRBV4-3
CDR3aa: CASSPFLAGEQFF

j_gene: TRBJ2-1
v_gene: TRBV19
CDR3aa: CASSIILRGNEQFF

j_gene: TRBJ1-4
v_gene: TRBV19
CDR3aa: CASGTIQGSGEKLFF

j_gene: TRBJ2-5
v_gene: TRBV11-2
CDR3aa: CASSLVGTGGETQYF

j_gene: TRBJ1-1
v_gene: TRBV18
CDR3aa: CASSPLFENTEAFF

j_gene: TRBJ2-2
v_gene: TRBV9
CDR3aa: CASSELPGRIDTGELFF

j_gene: TRBJ1-3
v_gene: TRBV28
CDR3aa: CASSIQRRTLLGNTIYF

j_gene: TRBJ1-1
v_gene: TRBV5-1
CDR3aa: CASSPTPMTDNTEAFF

j_gene: TRBJ2-5
v_gene: TRBV11-3
CDR3aa: CASSSPPEIRYF

j_gene: TRBJ2-7
v_gene: TRBV7-9
CDR3aa: CASSLGTGSYEQYF

j_gene: TRBJ2-7
v_gene: TRBV19
CDR3aa: CASSTLRRTSVYEQYF

j_gene: TRBJ2-5
v_gene: TRBV11-2
CDR3aa: CASSLRRTGQGQETQYF

j_gene: TRBJ2-7
v_gene: TRBV21-1
CDR3aa: CASSKKLRQGYEQYF

j_gene: TRBJ1-4
v_gene: TRBV28
CDR3aa: CASSLSGQEEKLFF

j_gene: TRBJ2-1
v_gene: TRBV5-1
CDR3aa: CASSPLAATYNAGFF

j_gene: TRBJ2-3
v_gene: TRBV7-9
CDR3aa: CASSSGTRGNTDTQYF

j_gene: TRBJ2-7
v_gene: TRBV7-3
CDR3aa: CASSLSVEGLIYEQYF

j_gene: TRBJ1-6
v_gene: TRBV30
CDR3aa: CAWSVRSLGSYNSPLHF

j_gene: TRBJ1-1
v_gene: TRBV5-1
CDR3aa: CASTPGRTTTEAFF

j_gene: TRBJ2-2
v_gene: TRBV7-3
CDR3aa: CASSLTKDDTGELFF

j_gene: TRBJ2-7
v_gene: TRBV5-6
CDR3aa: CASSLTGEQYF

j_gene: TRBJ1-1
v_gene: TRBV6-5
CDR3aa: CASSFLGTGPDEAFF

j_gene: TRBJ2-7
v_gene: TRBV18
CDR3aa: CASSPQKLGASYEQYF

j_gene: TRBJ2-5
v_gene: TRBV5-4
CDR3aa: CASSLGAGAETQYF

j_gene: TRBJ1-1
v_gene: TRBV29-1
CDR3aa: CSGIGQPNTEAFF

j_gene: TRBJ2-2
v_gene: TRBV5-1
CDR3aa: CASSSQSRGMGGELFF

j_gene: TRBJ2-7
v_gene: TRBV18
CDR3aa: CASSPSPGTSGSYEQYF

j_gene: TRBJ1-2
v_gene: TRBV5-4
CDR3aa: CATKAGGQRLYGYTF

j_gene: TRBJ1-1
v_gene: TRBV29-1
CDR3aa: CSVRGLNQNTEAFF